These 5 T cell receptor beta chains share one sample of origin, sequenced in a study of beta chain features in type 1 diabetes. Expressed TCRB transcripts were sequenced, since all the RNA that had been isolated was reverse transcribed. TCRdb keeps only in-frame clones here, not all; method: immunoSEQ multiplex PCR. The sample shows more than 150,000 clones, approximately 9.1% of them seen only once. Material: central memory CD4+ T cells from blood. The receptors come from a woman aged 18-30 years in good health.

This clone was seen a few times. The chain carries TRBV20-1 and TRBJ2-1; no clear D gene. The germline V gene has CDR1 DFQATT and CDR2 SNEGSKA (reference sequence). Trimming left V 2 bases short and J 5 bases short, with 4 bases between. The CDR3 is made up of 11 amino acids. The CDR3 here is CSARPDNEQFF. DNA of the CDR3: TGCAGTGCTAGACCCGACAATGAGCAGTTCTTC.

This chain joins TRBV9 and TRBJ2-2, with TRBD1 as a possible D gene (5 bases). V dropped 0 bases and J dropped 7 bases, with 10 bases sitting between them. This CDR3 contains 14 residues. CDR1 is SGDLS, CDR2 YYNGEE, per germline. The CDR3 DNA reads as TGTGCCAGCAGCGTAGCCCAGGGTCACGGGGAGCTGTTTTTT. As protein: CASSVAQGHGELFF.

This clone was seen more than once but under ten times. The chain couples TRBV28 to TRBJ1-1; maybe TRBD1 (5 bases). V dropped 1 base and J dropped 4 bases, with 16 bases sitting between them. Germline CDR1 is MDHEN and CDR2 is SYDVKM. This CDR3 contains 16 residues. CDR3 sequence (DNA): TGTGCCAGCAGTTTATATCCTGAGTCTAGGGGCACTGAAGCTTTCTTT. Residues: CASSLYPESRGTEAFF. Drawing the rest from reference TRBV28 and TRBJ1-1, the complete variable domain is DVKVTQSSRYLVKRTGEKVFLECVQDMDHENMFWYRQDPGLGLRLIYFSYDVKMKEKGDIPEGYSVSREKKERFSLILESASTNQTSMYLCASSLYPESRGTEAFFGQGTRLTVV.

This clone occurred a few times. Other DNA sequences in this sample translate to the same CDR3. The CDR3 is CASSPRGGLSYNEQFF. In nucleotides, the CDR3 is TGTGCCAGCAGCCCGCGTGGGGGGTTGTCCTACAATGAGCAGTTCTTC. V and J are TRBV5-4 and TRBJ2-1; D may be TRBD2 (6 bases). CDR1 is SGHNT, CDR2 YYREEE, per germline (reference sequence). The CDR3 is 16 amino acids. V lost 4 bases to trimming and J lost 1 base, with 15 bases between them.

This chain joins TRBV7-3 and TRBJ2-3; TRBD2 matches 9 bases. The germline V gene encodes CDR1 SGHTA and CDR2 FQGTGA. V shed 3 bases and J 0 bases; nucleotides not matched to a gene: 1. This CDR3 region has 15 residues. The CDR3 nucleotides are TGTGCCAGCAGCTTGACTAGCGGAAGCACAGATACGCAGTATTTT. Its protein product is CASSLTSGSTDTQYF. Full variable domain (missing parts from reference TRBV7-3 and TRBJ2-3): GAGVSQTPSNKVTEKGKYVELRCDPISGHTALYWYRQSLGQGPEFLIYFQGTGAADDSGLPNDRFFAVRPEGSVSTLKIQRTERGDSAVYLCASSLTSGSTDTQYFGPGTRLTVL.